This is a list of T cell receptor beta chains from one sample in a study of glioma-infiltrating T cells. TCRdb re-called the multiplex PCR reads with MiXCR, one entry per CDR3 protein. Among under 200,000 distinct CDR3 sequences listed, more than 35% were seen once. Sequencing was performed on glioma tissue, nonneoplastic brain tissue, or PBMCs (not recorded which). The receptors were gathered from a human donor with low-grade glioma or glioblastoma, undergoing nonglioma brain surgery, or in good health (not recorded which). CDR3s include the opening cysteine and the closing phenylalanine or tryptophan. D genes are given only for firm matches. Rows give clone size only sometimes, using once, few, many, or a class for an expanded clone.

D: NA
J: TRBJ1-5
size: NA
V: TRBV6-1
DNA: TGTGCCAGCAGTGTCTCCATGGGTGGTCTAGGAAATCAGCCGCAGCATTTT
CDR3: CASSVSMGGLGNQPQHF

D: NA
J: TRBJ2-3
size: few
V: TRBV29-1
DNA: TGCAGCCAACTGGACGGATCAGATACGCAGTATTTT
CDR3: CSQLDGSDTQYF

D: NA
J: TRBJ2-1
size: NA
V: TRBV12-3/TRBV12-4
DNA: TGTGCCAGCAGTTATCAGGGAGTCGGCTACAATGAGCAGTTCTTC
CDR3: CASSYQGVGYNEQFF

D: NA
J: TRBJ2-7
size: many
V: TRBV20-1
DNA: TGCAGTACCCTCGCGAGCGACCCCTACGAGCAGTACTTC
CDR3: CSTLASDPYEQYF

D: NA
J: TRBJ2-1
size: many
V: TRBV11-1
DNA: TGTGCCAGCAGCTTAGTCGTCCGCGAGCAGTTCTTC
CDR3: CASSLVVREQFF

D: TRBD2
J: TRBJ2-7
size: NA
V: TRBV3-1
DNA: TGTGCCAGCAGCCAAGGAGGAGCGGGAGGGTCGCAGTACTTC
CDR3: CASSQGGAGGSQYF

D: TRBD2
J: TRBJ2-1
size: once
V: TRBV7-9
DNA: TGTGCCAGCAGCTCTATGAGCGGGAGGGCCTCCGAGCAGTTCTTC
CDR3: CASSSMSGRASEQFF

D: NA
J: TRBJ2-7
size: many
V: TRBV7-9
DNA: TGTGCCAGCAGCTTACCCCCAGGGGTCTCCTACGAGCAGTACTTC
CDR3: CASSLPPGVSYEQYF

D: NA
J: TRBJ2-7
size: many
V: TRBV20-1
DNA: TGCAGTCCCCTGCGGCGGGACCGATCCTACGAGCAGTACTTC
CDR3: CSPLRRDRSYEQYF

D: NA
J: TRBJ1-2
size: NA
V: TRBV29-1
DNA: TGCAGCGTTGTTCAGGACAGAGACCTCTATGGCTACACCTTC
CDR3: CSVVQDRDLYGYTF

D: TRBD2
J: TRBJ2-1
size: NA
V: TRBV4-1
DNA: TGCGCCAGCAGCCTTAGCGGACTAGCGGGAATCCCGGGTGGGCAGCTCTTC
CDR3: CASSLSGLAGIPGGQLF

D: NA
J: TRBJ2-5
size: many
V: TRBV24-1
DNA: TGTGCCACCAGTGATACGCGTCCCGGGACCCTCGGGGAGACCCAGTACTTC
CDR3: CATSDTRPGTLGETQYF